Following are 24 T cell receptor beta chains from one sample sequenced in a study of T cells after yellow fever vaccination. TCRdb itself ran the 5' RACE reads through MiXCR, one entry per CDR3 protein. This repertoire shows more than 350,000 distinct CDR3 sequences, around a tenth found once; its top ten account for around 20%. The source was PBMCs, collected on the day of the first yellow fever vaccination. The receptor source for this set is a man younger than 35 who received the YFV17D yellow fever vaccine.

This clonotype was detected ten times or more. The J gene is TRBJ1-1, the V gene TRBV7-2, with D possibly being TRBD1 (6 bases). The V end was cut by 9 bases, the J end by 10 bases, with 27 bases between. The CDR3 is made up of 15 amino acids. Germline lookup yields CDR1 SGHTA and CDR2 FQGNSA. This CDR3 reads CASTFEGGGHRAAFF. CDR3 DNA sequence: TGTGCCAGTACGTTCGAGGGAGGGGGACATAGGGCAGCTTTCTTT.

The chain recombines TRBV24-1 with TRBJ2-1; D is undetermined. The ends were cut back, 4 bases at V and 7 bases at J, with 10 bases in the middle. Germline loops: CDR1 KGHDR, CDR2 SFDVKD. The CDR3 is made up of 13 amino acids. CDR3 in amino acids: CATSDLDPNEQFF. The CDR3 DNA is TGTGCCACCAGTGACCTGGACCCGAATGAGCAGTTCTTC.

At least ten counts were recorded for this clonotype. The genes are TRBV5-1 and TRBJ2-1; 13 bases agree with TRBD2. Losses at the gene ends were 0 bases for V and 2 bases for J; bases not matched to a gene: 2. Germline loops: CDR1 SGHRS, CDR2 YFSETQ. CDR3 size: 17 residues. The CDR3 region is CASSLGLAGGPYNEQFF. CDR3 DNA sequence: TGCGCCAGCAGCTTGGGACTAGCGGGGGGTCCCTACAATGAGCAGTTCTTC.

The chain is built from TRBV21-1 and TRBJ2-1; the table's D gene call, TRBD1, was not cross checked with the DNA. TRBV21-1 is given as a pseudogene. The CDR3 consists of 11 residues. Written as DNA, the CDR3 is TGCGATTTCCACAGGGGAATAAGGCAGTTCTTC. Translating it yields CDFHRGIRQFF.

In this sample, this clonotype turned up a few times. The chain combines TRBV6-1 with TRBJ2-7; tentatively, D is TRBD1 (6 bases). Trimming cost V 2 bases and J 4 bases, with 9 bases left between them. CDR1 MNHNS and CDR2 SASEGT come from the germline V gene. The CDR3 loop spans 13 amino acids. The CDR3: CASSETGWYEQYF. CDR3 DNA: TGTGCCAGCAGTGAAACAGGGTGGTACGAGCAGTACTTC.

This clonotype was picked up many times. The J gene is TRBJ2-7, the V gene TRBV7-9; no clear D gene. The V end lost 5 bases, the J end lost 2 bases, and 16 bases lay between the germline ends. CDR1 and CDR2 (germline): SEHNR, FQNEAQ (reference sequence). The CDR3 has 15 amino acids. The CDR3: CASSLKGKNPYEQYF. The CDR3 DNA sequence: TGTGCCAGCAGCCTCAAGGGAAAAAACCCCTACGAGCAGTACTTC.

This chain joins TRBV27 and TRBJ1-6; no reliable D call. Germline lookup yields CDR1 MNHEY and CDR2 SMNVEV (reference sequence). The V and J ends lost 5 bases and 5 bases respectively, with 7 bases between them. CDR3 length: 13 amino acids. For the CDR3, the DNA is TGTGCCAGCAGTCAGGAGAATAATTCACCCCTCCACTTT. It specifies CASSQENNSPLHF.

The genes are TRBV2 and TRBJ2-7; TRBD2 aligns across 7 bases. V lost 4 bases, J lost 13 bases, and 13 bases stayed unmatched. CDR1 is SNHLY, CDR2 FYNNEI, per germline. This CDR3 spans 13 amino acids. In DNA, the CDR3 is TGTGCCAGCAGTGCCTCAGACGGACTAGGAATTTACTTC. Amino acids: CASSASDGLGIYF.

The V and J genes are TRBV12-3 or TRBV12-4 and TRBJ2-1, with 12 positions matching TRBD1. The CDR3 length is 14 residues. The V and J ends lost 5 bases and 9 bases, in that order; junction bases with no gene match: 5. The CDR3 loop reads CASSLGTGGSEQFF. In DNA form, the CDR3 reads TGTGCCAGCAGTCTTGGGACAGGGGGCAGTGAGCAGTTCTTC.

This chain connects TRBV3-1 to TRBJ2-3; D gene unclear. This CDR3 is built from 13 residues. The V gene's germline CDR1 is LGHDT and CDR2 YNNKEL (reference sequence). Trimming shortened V by 0 bases and J by 11 bases, and 12 bases separated the two germline ends. The CDR3 nucleotides are TGTGCCAGCAGCCAAGATGGGAAATTAAGGCAGTATTTT. Protein sequence: CASSQDGKLRQYF.

The genes are TRBV12-3 or TRBV12-4 and TRBJ1-5; weak D call: TRBD1 (5 bases). The CDR3 length is 15 residues. V lost 2 bases to trimming and J lost 3 bases, with 11 bases between them. This CDR3 is CASSLRRGANQPQHF. CDR3 bases: TGTGCCAGCAGTTTACGAAGGGGCGCCAATCAGCCCCAGCATTTT.

This clonotype has only a few counts. J is TRBJ1-1 and V is TRBV5-1; D unclear. V was pared by 4 bases and J by 0 bases, with 7 bases between. Germline CDR1 SGHRS, CDR2 YFSETQ. The CDR3 spans 13 residues. The CDR3 sequence is CASSGEMNTEAFF. As DNA, the CDR3 is TGCGCCAGCAGCGGGGAAATGAACACTGAAGCTTTCTTT.

In its sample, this clonotype was seen many times. The V gene is TRBV27, the J gene TRBJ1-6; TRBD1 matches 10 bases. CDR3 length: 15 amino acids. V lost 7 bases and J lost 10; bases outside the gene matches: 10. Germline CDR1 is MNHEY and CDR2 is SMNVEV (reference sequence). The CDR3 nucleotides are TGTGCCAGCATTCATCCGGGACAGGGGATATCACCCCTCCACTTT. Its protein product is CASIHPGQGISPLHF.

This clonotype was counted at least ten times. The rearrangement links TRBV7-2 to TRBJ1-2; 9 bases are a match to TRBD1. V was pared by 1 base and J by 5 bases, with 2 bases of the junction left unmatched. This CDR3 spans 14 amino acids. CDR1 and CDR2 (germline): SGHTA, FQGNSA. CDR3: CASSLGDRAYGYTF. Written as DNA, the CDR3 is TGTGCCAGCAGCTTAGGGGACAGGGCTTATGGCTACACCTTC.

CDR3 protein: CASSVDRGRNIQYF. The DNA of the CDR3 is TGTGCCAGCAGTGTAGACCGGGGTAGGAACATTCAGTACTTC. The chain has TRBV6-1 and TRBJ2-4; tentative D call: TRBD2 (5 bases). The ends were cut back, 4 bases at V and 7 bases at J, with 14 bases in the middle. The CDR3 consists of 14 residues. CDR1 is MNHNS, CDR2 SASEGT, per germline.

The genes are TRBV5-5 and TRBJ2-5, with D perhaps matching TRBD2 (5 bases). Germline lookup yields CDR1 SGHKS and CDR2 YYEKEE (reference sequence). The CDR3 is 14 residues long. With 4 bases removed from V and 1 base from J, the gap between germline ends came to 11 bases. CDR3 bases: TGTGCCAGCAGCCTTGGACTCCTCCAAGAGACCCAGTACTTC. Residues: CASSLGLLQETQYF.

This clonotype was seen a handful of times. This chain connects TRBV3-1 to TRBJ2-6; TRBD1 agrees at 10 bases. The V gene end was trimmed by 2 bases and the J gene end by 2 bases; junction bases not matched to a gene: 6. The CDR3 has 18 residues. Per germline, CDR1 LGHDT and CDR2 YNNKEL (reference sequence). CDR3 region: CASSQRRQGAAGANVLTF. In nucleotides, the CDR3 is TGTGCCAGCAGCCAAAGGAGACAGGGGGCAGCTGGGGCCAACGTCCTGACTTTC.

The J gene is TRBJ1-2, the V gene TRBV7-2; D is ambiguous. Trimming removed 2 bases from V and 4 bases from J, with 11 bases in between. This CDR3 is built from 14 residues. In germline, CDR1 is SGHTA, CDR2 FQGNSA. CDR3 sequence: CASSLYPKGYGYTF. The CDR3 nucleotides are TGTGCCAGCAGCTTATACCCGAAAGGCTATGGCTACACCTTC.

The CDR3 nucleotides read TGTGCCAGCAGCCACGGGACACCTAGCAATCAGCCCCAGCATTTT. Amino acid sequence: CASSHGTPSNQPQHF. This chain connects TRBV6-1 to TRBJ1-5; D may be TRBD1 (6 bases). Trimming cost V 6 bases and J 0 bases, with 12 bases left between them. The length of the CDR3 is 15 residues. In germline, CDR1 is MNHNS, CDR2 SASEGT.

The V gene is TRBV7-9, the J gene TRBJ2-3; 8 positions agree with TRBD1. V was pared by 4 bases and J by 6 bases, with 6 bases of the junction left unmatched. This CDR3 region has 14 residues. Germline-derived CDR1 and CDR2 are SEHNR and FQNEAQ (reference sequence). CDR3: CASSSWTGLDTQYF. In nucleotides, the CDR3 is TGTGCCAGCAGCTCTTGGACAGGGTTGGATACGCAGTATTTT.

This clonotype was observed a handful of times. The chain couples TRBV20-1 to TRBJ2-5; 9 bases line up with TRBD1. Germline V lookup: CDR1 DFQATT, CDR2 SNEGSKA (reference sequence). Unmatched junction bases numbered 5, after V lost 0 bases and J lost 3 bases. This CDR3 has 15 amino acids. The DNA for the CDR3 is TGCAGTGCTAGAGATGGGGACAGGGTGGAAGAGACCCAGTACTTC. Its translation is CSARDGDRVEETQYF.

Turning to this clonotype: One end of the junction is discordant with germline, which a read error may explain. J is TRBJ2-2 and V is TRBV5-1; TRBD2 might be the D (6 bases). CDR1 is SGHRS and CDR2 is YFSETQ in the germline V gene. The CDR3 length is 15 residues. Written as DNA, the CDR3 is TGCGCCAGCACCATGGGGAGCCTAAACACCGGGGGGCTGTTTTTT. Translated: CASTMGSLNTGGLFF.

The V gene is TRBV9, the J gene TRBJ2-2; 10 bases are a match to TRBD1. The length of the CDR3 is 15 residues. Germline lookup yields CDR1 SGDLS and CDR2 YYNGEE. The ends lost 2 bases at V and 6 bases at J; junction bases unmatched: 4. DNA of the CDR3: TGTGCCAGCAGCGTTCTCGGACAGGGGGCCGGGGAGCTGTTTTTT. Translating gives CASSVLGQGAGELFF.

This clonotype was recorded many times. The chain recombines TRBV6-5 with TRBJ1-2; TRBD1 agrees at 7 bases. The CDR3 is 13 amino acids. CDR1 is MNHEY and CDR2 is SVGAGI in the germline V gene. V gave up 6 bases and J gave up 4 bases; unmatched junction bases: 5. CDR3 bases: TGTGCCAGCAGCCCAGGGGGGAGCTATGGCTACACCTTC. This sequence encodes CASSPGGSYGYTF.